These 21 T cell receptor beta chains were all obtained from the same sample, sequenced in a study of T cells after yellow fever vaccination. Using its own MiXCR run on the 5' RACE reads, TCRdb lists one record per CDR3 protein. There are hundreds of thousands of distinct CDR3 sequences in the sample; less than 20% occur only once, and 15% to 20% lies in the top ten. This material consisted of PBMCs, taken about 5 days after the first yellow fever vaccination. These receptor sequences come from a man in his late teens or twenties who received the YFV17D yellow fever vaccine.

This clonotype was observed a handful of times. The rearrangement links TRBV12-5 to TRBJ2-7; the D is unclear. This CDR3 contains 14 residues. Germline assignment: CDR1 LGHNT and CDR2 FRNRAP. The V gene lost 2 bases and the J gene lost 6 bases, with 14 bases spanning the gap. The CDR3 region has the DNA TGTGCTAGTGGTTTGACGGGCCTGAACTCCGAGCAGTACTTC. Translating gives CASGLTGLNSEQYF.

This clonotype showed up just a few times. The J gene is TRBJ2-2, the V gene TRBV7-3, with 8 bases lining up with TRBD1. CDR1 is SGHTA and CDR2 is FQGTGA in the germline V gene. The CDR3 totals 15 residues. Trimming cost V 0 bases and J 6 bases; bases outside gene matches: 3. In DNA form, the CDR3 reads TGTGCCAGCAGCTTAACGGACAGGGAGGCCGGGGAGCTGTTTTTT. Its translation is CASSLTDREAGELFF.

This clonotype was seen a few times. The V call is TRBV15, the J call TRBJ2-3; the match to TRBD1 covers 7 bases. Per the germline V gene, CDR1 is LNHNV and CDR2 is YYDKDF (reference sequence). CDR3 length: 15 residues. Germline trimming cut 7 bases from V and 5 bases from J; bases unmatched to any gene: 12. The CDR3 coding sequence is TGTGCCACCACCGACCGGACAGGCTTTGGAGATACGCAGTATTTT. It specifies CATTDRTGFGDTQYF.

The table lists this clonotype with a few counts. The chain couples TRBV21-1 to TRBJ2-5; whether TRBD1, the table's D call, matches the DNA was not checked. TRBV21-1 is shown as a pseudogene. The CDR3 is made up of 15 amino acids. CDR3 region: CASSSRDRGWETQYF. The DNA for the CDR3 is TGTGCCAGCAGCAGCCGGGACAGGGGTTGGGAGACCCAGTACTTC.

This clonotype was observed a handful of times. The chain employs TRBV7-2 and TRBJ1-4; no definite D call. Germline lookup yields CDR1 SGHTA and CDR2 FQGNSA. This CDR3 is built from 15 residues. The V gene lost 1 base and the J gene lost 5 bases, with 11 bases spanning the gap. CDR3 amino acids: CASSLVGSPNEKLFF. In nucleotides, the CDR3 is TGTGCCAGCAGCTTAGTCGGGAGTCCCAATGAAAAACTGTTTTTT.

V gene TRBV7-2 combines with J gene TRBJ2-3; unclear D gene. This CDR3 is 14 amino acids long. Germline CDR1 is SGHTA and CDR2 is FQGNSA. Trimming pared 3 bases from V and 3 bases from J, leaving 10 bases between. The CDR3 loop reads CASSFGRRTDTQYF. CDR3 sequence (DNA): TGTGCCAGCAGCTTCGGGCGTCGTACAGATACGCAGTATTTT.

This chain links TRBV27 with TRBJ2-2; D not certain. Germline CDR1 MNHEY, CDR2 SMNVEV (reference sequence). The germline V and J ends were trimmed by 1 base and 6 bases, with 12 bases remaining between them. There are 15 residues in the CDR3. CDR3 sequence (DNA): TGTGCCAGCAGTTTATTGCTAGACGTCCCCGGGGAGCTGTTTTTT. Residues: CASSLLLDVPGELFF.

The chain uses TRBV12-5 and TRBJ1-1; 8 bases match TRBD1. Germline trimming cut 4 bases from V and 5 bases from J; bases unmatched to any gene: 9. Germline CDR1 LGHNT, CDR2 FRNRAP. The CDR3 sequence is 15 residues long. CDR3 region: CASGSDRGLGTEAFF. The CDR3 DNA reads as TGTGCTAGTGGTTCCGACAGGGGATTGGGGACTGAAGCTTTCTTT.

This clonotype was counted a few times. The chain employs TRBV6-5 and TRBJ1-4; D is uncertain. Between the trimmed V and J ends, which lost 7 bases and 7 bases, there was a span of 16 bases. Germline V CDR1 and CDR2: MNHEY, SVGAGI. The CDR3 has 14 residues. CDR3 protein: CASITPGYGEKLFF. DNA of the CDR3: TGTGCCAGCATTACACCAGGTTACGGTGAAAAACTGTTTTTT.

The chain joins TRBV6-5 to TRBJ2-7; 8 positions match TRBD1. Germline V gene data show CDR1 as MNHEY and CDR2 as SVGAGI. CDR3 length equals 14 residues. The V gene end was trimmed by 2 bases and the J gene end by 7 bases; junction bases not matched to a gene: 7. CDR3 bases: TGTGCCAGCAGTTACGGGACAGGCCTTAAAGAGCAGTACTTC. Translating it yields CASSYGTGLKEQYF.

The chain combines TRBV28 with TRBJ2-3; no reliable D call. Trimming removed 7 bases at V and 0 bases at J, with 8 bases between. The CDR3 contains 13 residues. Germline V gene sequence: CDR1 MDHEN, CDR2 SYDVKM. DNA of the CDR3: TGTGCCAGCACTTGGTCTAGCACAGATACGCAGTATTTT. Protein: CASTWSSTDTQYF.

This clonotype has only a few counts. The chain has TRBV6-2 or TRBV6-3 and TRBJ2-7, with D possibly matching TRBD1 (6 bases). In germline, CDR1 is MNHEY, CDR2 SVGEGT. Trimming took off 6 bases at V and 6 bases at J, with 12 bases between the two ends. The CDR3 has 12 amino acids. CDR3 nucleotides: TGTGCCAGCAGCCCCCCAGGGGTCGAGCAGTACGTC. This encodes CASSPPGVEQYV.

This clonotype was seen only a few times. This chain joins TRBV4-3 and TRBJ2-7, with D possibly being TRBD1 (6 bases). V was trimmed by 1 base and J by 6 bases, leaving 13 bases between them. The CDR3 extends over 14 amino acids. The germline gives CDR1 LGHNA, CDR2 YSLEER. Written as DNA, the CDR3 is TGCGCCAGCAGCCAAGGGGGGACAAAACGCGAGCAGTACTTC. Translated: CASSQGGTKREQYF.

The genes are TRBV5-6 and TRBJ2-1; no firm D call. The germline gives CDR1 SGHDT, CDR2 YYEEEE. The CDR3 extends over 12 amino acids. V was shortened by 6 bases and J by 0 bases, with 4 bases between the two germline ends. CDR3 sequence: CASTFSYNEQFF. The CDR3 nucleotides are TGTGCCAGCACTTTCTCCTACAATGAGCAGTTCTTC.

This clonotype was counted a few times. The chain employs TRBV3-1 and TRBJ1-1; D is possibly TRBD1 (5 bases). The germline CDR1 and CDR2 sequences are LGHDT and YNNKEL (reference sequence). V was shortened by 3 bases and J by 0 bases, with 8 bases between the two germline ends. The CDR3 length is 14 residues. As DNA, the CDR3 is TGTGCCAGCAGCCAGCGGGACGTGAACACTGAAGCTTTCTTT. Its translation is CASSQRDVNTEAFF.

This clonotype came up a few times. This chain connects TRBV6-2 or TRBV6-3 to TRBJ2-3, with no clear D. CDR3 length: 13 residues. CDR1 is MNHEY, CDR2 SVGEGT, per germline. Trimming left V 2 bases short and J 6 bases short, with 9 bases between. CDR3 loop: CASSYDRFDTQYF. The CDR3 bases are TGTGCCAGCAGTTACGACCGTTTTGATACGCAGTATTTT.

The gene calls are TRBV12-3 or TRBV12-4 and TRBJ2-1; D remains ambiguous. The CDR3 is 11 amino acids. The V and J ends lost 3 bases and 11 bases respectively, with 8 bases between them. The CDR3 region is CASSLGSKQFF. CDR3 in DNA: TGTGCCAGCAGTTTGGGCAGCAAGCAGTTCTTC.

The sample holds a few counts of this clonotype. This CDR3 is CASRLTGYGTEAFF. Written as DNA, the CDR3 is TGTGCCAGCAGGCTGACAGGGTACGGCACTGAAGCTTTCTTT. The chain combines TRBV27 with TRBJ1-1; 7 bases line up with TRBD1. The germline CDR1 and CDR2 sequences are MNHEY and SMNVEV (reference sequence). The J segment lost 4 bases and the V segment lost 6 bases, leaving 8 bases of the junction unmatched. This CDR3 is 14 amino acids long.

The rearrangement links TRBV7-3 to TRBJ1-4; 7 bases fit TRBD1. The germline gives CDR1 SGHTA, CDR2 FQGTGA. CDR3 length: 15 residues. V shed 4 bases and J 4 bases; nucleotides not matched to a gene: 6. The CDR3 loop reads CASSWPGQLNEKLFF. The CDR3 nucleotides read TGTGCCAGCAGCTGGCCGGGACAGCTTAATGAAAAACTGTTTTTT.

The sample holds a few counts of this clonotype. This sequence joins TRBV5-1 and TRBJ1-1; 7 bases fit TRBD1. CDR1 is SGHRS and CDR2 is YFSETQ in the germline V gene. Losses at the gene ends were 4 bases for V and 4 bases for J; bases not matched to a gene: 7. The CDR3 has 14 residues. The CDR3 protein is CASSHRTGVTEAFF. CDR3 nucleotide sequence: TGCGCCAGCAGCCATCGTACAGGGGTCACTGAAGCTTTCTTT.

The chain carries TRBV9 and TRBJ1-5, with a weak D call TRBD1 (5 bases). The CDR3 is made up of 13 amino acids. The V end lost 4 bases, the J end lost 5 bases, and 10 bases lay between the germline ends. Germline lookup yields CDR1 SGDLS and CDR2 YYNGEE. This CDR3 reads CASSSLRDQPQHF. The CDR3 DNA is TGTGCCAGCAGCTCGCTCAGGGATCAGCCCCAGCATTTT.